Here is one T cell receptor (beta chain) with its context. What antigen it recognizes has not been identified. Base-call qualities are not available, and no considerably larger clone is one nucleotide away. Interpreted using the paper, the time point label stands for: about 28 days (+/-7) after the second vaccine dose. Because spike-specific TCR depth and breadth did not differ between the two schedules, AZD1222 recipients who got a second dose at roughly 4 weeks were pooled with those who got a second dose at roughly 12 weeks. Vaccinee samples were obtained from the UK trials COV001 and COV002, which included a single-blind randomized controlled phase 2/3 trial of AZD1222 (ChAdOx1 nCoV-19) in healthy adults. For TCRbeta chain sequencing, PBMC samples were collected from trial participants at day 0 and at day 28 after the second dose. The data originate from a study of T cell responses to AZD1222 COVID-19 vaccine (dated by TCRdb to the early 2020s). Context from the whole study: A total of around 240 trial participants underwent TCR sequencing, of whom roughly 210 had received two doses of AZD1222 and approximately 25 had received two doses of the MenACWY control vaccine. Trial participants were enrolled by age into subgroups of 18-55, 56-69 and 70-plus years, and 148, 28 and 57 TCR-sequenced participants, respectively, were included in these subgroups. What the study reported, not specific to this receptor: In the small 56-69-year group, the increase in depth fell short of significance, most likely because of low power. Spike-specific TCR breadth and depth rose significantly after two AZD1222 doses compared with day 0 and with MenACWY recipients. No day 14 peak-response samples were available, so repertoires were characterized only after the peak T cell response. Reportedly, close to half of the unique spike-specific TCRs recognized epitopes lying outside the regions that are mutated in the B.1.351 and B.1.1.7 variants. Most participants were white British and females outnumbered males, and the authors suggested that clonal diversity may have been underestimated. Vaccine-associated CD4 TCRs spanned the whole spike protein, with dominant responses in regions 160-218 and 743-854. Only five to seven AZD1222 recipients were SARS-CoV-2 seropositive at baseline, limiting conclusions about previously exposed vaccinees.

The CDR3 regions of human TCRbeta chains were analyzed by immunosequencing. As for the authors' bioinformatics: Repertoire TCRs were checked for matches against a reference library of SARS-CoV-2-specific TCRs that had been generated using the MIRA antigen-specificity platform. Breadth was defined as the fraction of unique TCRs that were SARS-CoV-2-associated. Depth was defined as the fraction of total T cells that were SARS-CoV-2-associated. Using the MIRA data, every spike-specific TCR was mapped to the spike region that the TCR reacted to and assigned to either a CD4 or a CD8 class. Log10-transformed breadth and depth values were compared by one-way ANOVA with Sidak's multiple comparisons tests. The clones in this table, taken by TCRdb from immuneACCESS, are in-frame only. Not every clone is retained; where verified, under half of the shortfall comes from an unresolved V gene, and the cause of the rest is unknown. Clone size and V and J calls were adopted from that table, with D and trimming inferred from the DNA. The table for this sample lists some 100,000 clones; about 86% of them were counted only once. The ten largest clones take up under 20% of the sample.

The sequencing used peripheral blood, collected 28 days after the second AZD1222 dose. This receptor was taken from an adult who received the AZD1222 COVID-19 vaccine.

At the DNA level, the sequence is TGTGCCAGCAGCGTAGGCGGGAGGCTGGAAAACATTCAGTACTTC. The encoded protein is CASSVGGRLENIQYF. The V and J segments used are TRBV9 and TRBJ2-4; 8 bases in the middle match TRBD2. Germline trimming: 0 bases from V, 5 bases from J; junction bases outside gene matches: 4. The CDR3 measures 15 amino acids from cysteine to phenylalanine. CDR3 DNA only is kept here, 45 bases in frame from base 1. CDR1 and CDR2 are drawn from the germline V gene: SGDLS, YYNGEE.